This T cell receptor (beta chain) was recorded in a study of blood T cell repertoires in COVID-19 (dated by TCRdb to 2019 to 2021). Turning to the overall study: The collaborator samples originated in the United States, Italy and Spain and spanned the acute and convalescent phases of COVID-19. The material from the prospective study consisted of cDNA or gDNA derived from T cells, B-cell-depleted T cells, or PBMCs. Deeply sampled blood TCRbeta repertoires from subjects exposed to, actively infected with, or recovered from COVID-19 were included in the dataset. The repertoires were released in a freely available public database intended as a resource for research on the immune response to SARS-CoV-2. The samples were drawn from two sources: the first 160 participants of the ongoing ImmuneRACE study, and fewer than 1,500 subjects contributed by 6 global collaborators. A de-identified subject ID, COVID-19 status, age in years and sex were almost always included in the sample metadata. Where available, HLA class I and class II types were obtained from metadata supplied by the sample provider rather than from assay-based typing. Beyond this particular receptor, the publication reports: The quantity of clinical and demographic metadata differed by source and by participant and was supplied without curation.

TCRbeta CDR3 regions were amplified from genomic DNA using the immunoSEQ Assay, a bias-controlled multiplex PCR. The paper's processing steps were these. The number of nucleated cells in each sample was estimated by amplification of reference gene primers within the assay. To quantify the absolute abundance of each unique TCRbeta CDR3 rearrangement, sequence reads were collapsed and filtered. For each sample, productive Simpson clonality was calculated by taking the square root of Simpson's diversity index across productive rearrangements. TCRdb limited this immuneACCESS table to in-frame rearrangements with V and J called. A share of clones is missing; checked studies link under half to unresolved V genes, and the rest is unexplained. D and trimming were read from the DNA, whereas the V and J calls and clone size are those reported in that table. The sample data list 130,000 to 150,000 clones, and 85% of these were observed just once. Roughly 2.9% of the sample is held by the ten biggest clonotypes.

The CDR3 starts with the cysteine, ends with the phenylalanine, and has 16 residues. The sequence is cut down to CDR3 DNA, 48 bases in frame from base 1. V and J are trimmed by 0 bases and 8 bases, and the gene matches miss 10 bases of the junction. CDR1 and CDR2 are read off the germline V gene (reference sequence) as SGHNT and YYREEE. This clone was detected a few times. What antigen it recognizes has not been identified. No qualities accompany the bases; no much larger clone lies one base away. Collaborating institutions collected whole blood in K2EDTA tubes following their own protocols. Collaborator samples were shipped for TCRbeta analysis as frozen whole blood, isolated PBMCs, or DNA extracted from either sample type.

This TCR was recovered from a woman between 40 and 55 years old with active or convalescent COVID-19. The sequence is built from TRBV5-4 and TRBJ1-2; 10 bases in the middle match TRBD1. Sequencing was carried out using peripheral blood. The CDR3 amino acid sequence is: CASSLATGGLVRGYTF. The nucleotides are TGTGCCAGCAGCTTGGCGACAGGGGGCTTGGTTCGGGGCTACACCTTC.